The present T cell receptor (beta chain) was sequenced within a study of blood T cell repertoires in COVID-19. Study-level background: The United States, Italy and Spain provided the acute and convalescent COVID-19 samples. T cells, B-cell-depleted T cells, or PBMCs provided the cDNA or gDNA that served as material.

Study processing details: Estimation of nucleated cell counts relied on the amplification of reference gene primers. Clones were read by immunoSEQ multiplex PCR, and TCRdb kept only the in-frame ones, dropping some. The V and J calls and clone size were taken over from that table, and D and trimming were inferred from the DNA. The sample includes over 200,000 clones, 90% to 95% of them seen just once. Enrollment of patients from Seattle took place during active infection, with longitudinal follow-up. The receptor comes from a man aged 55-75 years with COVID-19, enrolled during active disease. The sample was peripheral blood.

Written as DNA, the CDR3 is TGTGCCACTTCCGCAGGGTTCCCTACCTACGAGCAGTACTTC. Translation gives CATSAGFPTYEQYF. The V call is TRBV21-1, the J call TRBJ2-7; the table's D gene call, TRBD1, was not cross checked with the DNA. TRBV21-1 is a recognized pseudogene. The CDR3 spans 14 residues.